The clone carrying this T cell receptor beta chain has a single count. The antigen is unknown. This specimen belongs to a study of Ad26.COV2.S vaccination and SARS-CoV-2 variants. The protocol was immunoSEQ multiplex PCR, while the TCRdb copy is restricted to in-frame clones and leaves out a portion. The table records about 350,000 clones, under 95% of them present only once. Trimming removed 6 bases from V and 7 bases from J, with 16 bases in between. CDR3 length: 14 residues. The germline V gene encodes CDR1 MNHEY and CDR2 SMNVEV (reference sequence). Whole-study results and caveats: Substantial post-vaccination breadth of spike-specific CD8+ and CD4+ T cell responses was reported. Similar non-spike TCR breadth was seen in vaccine and placebo recipients. The placebo group had lower spike-specific TCR breadth than the vaccine recipients did. Breadth and depth estimates from TCRs may understate total T cell responses.

The TCR sequence derives from a human donor who had recovered from COVID-19. The material was peripheral blood, obtained after recovery from COVID-19. The chain joins TRBV27 to TRBJ1-5; D ambiguous. CDR3 protein: CASSMTGFGQPQHF. The CDR3 DNA is TGTGCCAGCAGCATGACGGGTTTTGGACAGCCCCAGCATTTT.